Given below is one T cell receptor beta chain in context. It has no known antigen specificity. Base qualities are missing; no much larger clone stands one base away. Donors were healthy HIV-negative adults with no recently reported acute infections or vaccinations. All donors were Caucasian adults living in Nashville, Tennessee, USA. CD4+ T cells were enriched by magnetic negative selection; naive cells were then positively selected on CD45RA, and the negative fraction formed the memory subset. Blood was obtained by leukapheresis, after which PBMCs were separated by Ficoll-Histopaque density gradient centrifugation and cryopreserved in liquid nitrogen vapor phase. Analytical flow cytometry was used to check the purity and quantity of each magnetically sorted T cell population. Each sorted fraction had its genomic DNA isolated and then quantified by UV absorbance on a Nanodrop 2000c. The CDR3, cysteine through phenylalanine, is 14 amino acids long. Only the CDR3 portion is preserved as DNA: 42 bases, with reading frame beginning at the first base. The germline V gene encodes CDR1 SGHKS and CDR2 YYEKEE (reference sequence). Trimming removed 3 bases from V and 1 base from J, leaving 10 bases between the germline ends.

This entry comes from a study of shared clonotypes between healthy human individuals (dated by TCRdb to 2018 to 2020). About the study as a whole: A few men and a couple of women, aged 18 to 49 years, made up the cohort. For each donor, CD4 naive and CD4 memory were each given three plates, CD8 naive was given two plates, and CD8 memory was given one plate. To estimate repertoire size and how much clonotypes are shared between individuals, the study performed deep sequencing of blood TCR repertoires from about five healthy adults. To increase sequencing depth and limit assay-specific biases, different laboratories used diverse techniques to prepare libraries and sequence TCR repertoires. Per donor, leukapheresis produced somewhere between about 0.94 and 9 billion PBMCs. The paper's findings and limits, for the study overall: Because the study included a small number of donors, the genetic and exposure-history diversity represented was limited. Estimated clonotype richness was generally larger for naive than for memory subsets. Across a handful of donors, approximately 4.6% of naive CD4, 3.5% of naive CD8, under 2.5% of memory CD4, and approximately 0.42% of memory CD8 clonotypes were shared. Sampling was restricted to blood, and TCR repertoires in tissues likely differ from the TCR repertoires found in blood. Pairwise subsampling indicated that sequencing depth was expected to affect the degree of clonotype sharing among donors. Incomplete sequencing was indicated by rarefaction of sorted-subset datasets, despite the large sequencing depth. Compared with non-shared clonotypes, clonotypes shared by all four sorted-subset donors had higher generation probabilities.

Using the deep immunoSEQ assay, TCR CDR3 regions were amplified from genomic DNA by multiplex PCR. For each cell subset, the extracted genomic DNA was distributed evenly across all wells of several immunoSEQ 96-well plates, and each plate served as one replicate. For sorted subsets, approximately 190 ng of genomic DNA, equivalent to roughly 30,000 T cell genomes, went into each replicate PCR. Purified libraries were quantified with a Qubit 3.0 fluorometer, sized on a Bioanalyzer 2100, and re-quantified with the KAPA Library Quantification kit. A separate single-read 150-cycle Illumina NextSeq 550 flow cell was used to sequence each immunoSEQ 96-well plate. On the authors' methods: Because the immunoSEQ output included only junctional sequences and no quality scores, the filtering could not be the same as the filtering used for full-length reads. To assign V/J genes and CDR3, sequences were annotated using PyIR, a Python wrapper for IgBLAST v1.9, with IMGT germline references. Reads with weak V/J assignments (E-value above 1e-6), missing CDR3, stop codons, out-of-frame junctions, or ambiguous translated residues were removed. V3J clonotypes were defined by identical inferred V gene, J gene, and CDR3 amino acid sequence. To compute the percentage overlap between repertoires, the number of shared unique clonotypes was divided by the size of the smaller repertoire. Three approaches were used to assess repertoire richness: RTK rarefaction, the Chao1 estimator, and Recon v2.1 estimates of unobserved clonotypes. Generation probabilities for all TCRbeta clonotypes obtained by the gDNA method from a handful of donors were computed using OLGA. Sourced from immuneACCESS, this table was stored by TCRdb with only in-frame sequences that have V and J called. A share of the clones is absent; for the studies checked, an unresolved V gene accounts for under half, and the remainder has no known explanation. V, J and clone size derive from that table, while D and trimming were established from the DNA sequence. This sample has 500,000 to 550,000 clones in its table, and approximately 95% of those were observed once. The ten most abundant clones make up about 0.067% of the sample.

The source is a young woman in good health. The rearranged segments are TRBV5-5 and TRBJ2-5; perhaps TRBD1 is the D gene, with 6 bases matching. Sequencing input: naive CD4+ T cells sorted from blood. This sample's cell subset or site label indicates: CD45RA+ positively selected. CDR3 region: CASSSGQSQETQYF. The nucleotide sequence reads TGTGCCAGCAGCTCCGGACAGAGCCAAGAGACCCAGTACTTC.